This T cell receptor (beta chain) was captured in a study of T cell responses to AZD1222 COVID-19 vaccine. Comments on this clone: The antigen remains undetermined.

Study-level points and caveats: Without day 14 samples, only post-peak T cell repertoires were studied. Baseline seropositives among AZD1222 recipients totaled only six.

Germline V gives CDR1 GTSNPN, CDR2 SVGIG (reference sequence). CDR3 length: 13 residues. V lost 2 bases and J 4 bases, leaving 9 bases between the germline ends. Using immunoSEQ multiplex PCR, the repertoire was profiled, and TCRdb retains in-frame clones only, with some absent. Among approximately 130,000 clones listed, approximately 85% were seen once. This material consisted of peripheral blood, taken 28 days after the second AZD1222 dose. This TCR was recovered from an adult who received the AZD1222 COVID-19 vaccine. This chain joins TRBV30 and TRBJ1-5; no reliable D call. CDR3 sequence reads: CAWSPRENQPQHF. In DNA, the CDR3 is TGTGCCTGGAGTCCCCGGGAGAATCAGCCCCAGCATTTT.